This is a list of T cell receptor beta chains from one sample in a study of CD8 T cells in Susac syndrome. Each CDR3 protein gets one entry after TCRdb re-called the immunoSEQ multiplex PCR reads with MiXCR. The profile covers 80,000 or so distinct CDR3 sequences, with approximately 94% appearing a single time and about 0.47% taken by the ten largest. Sequencing was performed on CD8+ T cells from PBMCs. The receptors originated from a human donor with Susac syndrome. Both conserved end residues are part of each CDR3. A D gene is named only where the DNA matches it firmly. Only part of the rows carry a size: once, few, many, or a class if the clone is expanded.

CASSLPGTGSPETQYF	TGTGCCAGCAGTTTACCCGGGACAGGGTCCCCAGAGACCCAGTACTTC	16	TRBD1	TRBV28	TRBJ2-5	-
CASSVRGQVQETQYF	TGTGCCAGCAGCGTCCGCGGACAGGTCCAAGAGACCCAGTACTTC	15	TRBD1	TRBV9	TRBJ2-5	-
CASTLGVLSYNEQFF	TGTGCCAGCACCCTCGGGGTCTTATCCTACAATGAGCAGTTCTTC	15	-	TRBV12-3/TRBV12-4	TRBJ2-1	-
CSARGNTEAFF	TGCAGTGCTAGGGGGAACACTGAAGCTTTCTTT	11	-	TRBV20-1	TRBJ1-1	-
CSVDPPGTEAFF	TGCAGCGTTGACCCCCCGGGGACTGAAGCTTTCTTT	12	-	TRBV29-1	TRBJ1-1	-
CASRSFSYNEQFF	TGTGCCAGCAGAAGCTTTTCCTACAATGAGCAGTTCTTC	13	-	TRBV27	TRBJ2-1	-
CASSPTGGPSYEQYF	TGTGCCAGCAGTCCCACAGGGGGCCCTTCCTACGAGCAGTACTTC	15	TRBD1	TRBV27	TRBJ2-7	-
CASGTPKNIQYF	TGTGCCAGCGGGACCCCCAAAAACATTCAGTACTTC	12	-	TRBV13	TRBJ2-4	-
CSARWGGLINEQFF	TGCAGTGCTAGGTGGGGGGGTCTTATCAATGAGCAGTTCTTC	14	TRBD2	TRBV20-1	TRBJ2-1	-
CASSQRGRDEQFF	TGTGCCAGCAGCCAGCGGGGGAGGGATGAGCAGTTCTTC	13	TRBD2	TRBV7-2	TRBJ2-1	-
CASSLRIGYNEQFF	TGTGCCAGCAGCTTACGCATAGGGTACAATGAGCAGTTCTTC	14	-	TRBV7-8	TRBJ2-1	-
CSARGKTGSIEYGYTF	TGCAGTGCTAGAGGCAAGACAGGGTCGATTGAGTATGGCTACACCTTC	16	TRBD1	TRBV20-1	TRBJ1-2	-
CASSQPDPKDYRETQYF	TGTGCCAGCAGCCAGCCGGATCCCAAGGACTACCGGGAGACCCAGTACTTC	17	-	TRBV3-1	TRBJ2-5	-
CAWSPRQGRSSEQYF	TGTGCCTGGAGTCCGCGACAGGGGAGGTCAAGCGAGCAGTACTTC	15	TRBD1	TRBV30	TRBJ2-7	-
CASRVDGAVQETQYF	TGTGCCAGCAGAGTGGATGGGGCAGTCCAAGAGACCCAGTACTTC	15	-	TRBV5-6	TRBJ2-5	-
CASSFSPDTGELFF	TGTGCCAGCAGTTTTAGCCCGGACACCGGGGAGCTGTTTTTT	14	-	TRBV12-3/TRBV12-4	TRBJ2-2	once
CASSLVTSGVETQYF	TGTGCCAGCAGCTTAGTGACTAGCGGGGTGGAGACCCAGTACTTC	15	TRBD2	TRBV7-9	TRBJ2-5	-
CASRTTTGLQETQYF	TGTGCCAGCAGAACTACGACAGGCCTCCAAGAGACCCAGTACTTC	15	-	TRBV28	TRBJ2-5	-
CAISESVHPEQYF	TGTGCCATCAGTGAGTCGGTCCACCCCGAGCAGTACTTC	13	-	TRBV10-3	TRBJ2-7	-
CASSAGTSLTDTQYF	TGTGCCAGCAGCGCGGGGACTTCCCTCACAGATACGCAGTATTTT	15	-	TRBV9	TRBJ2-3	-
CASSGQGLANYGYTF	TGCGCCAGCAGCGGCCAGGGTTTGGCTAACTATGGCTACACCTTC	15	-	TRBV5-1	TRBJ1-2	-
CSVEEAGRGETQYF	TGCAGCGTTGAAGAAGCGGGCAGGGGAGAGACCCAGTACTTC	14	-	TRBV29-1	TRBJ2-5	-
CASRPSESGANVLTF	TGTGCCAGCAGACCCTCGGAATCTGGGGCCAACGTCCTGACTTTC	15	-	TRBV28	TRBJ2-6	-
CASSSGTGAAMVLHF	TGTGCCAGCAGTTCCGGGACAGGGGCCGCCATGGTCCTCCACTTT	15	TRBD1	TRBV5-6	TRBJ1-6	-
CATSRDGLAGEQYF	TGTGCCACCAGCAGAGATGGACTAGCTGGCGAGCAGTACTTC	14	TRBD2	TRBV15	TRBJ2-7	-
CASSLGGAADTQYF	TGTGCCAGCAGCTTAGGGGGCGCGGCAGATACGCAGTATTTT	14	-	TRBV7-8	TRBJ2-3	-
CATSRVAAYEQYF	TGTGCCACCAGCAGAGTTGCCGCCTACGAGCAGTACTTC	13	-	TRBV15	TRBJ2-7	-
CASSYKDGSSYNEQFF	TGTGCCAGCAGTTACAAGGACGGTAGCTCCTACAATGAGCAGTTCTTC	16	-	TRBV6-5	TRBJ2-1	-
CASSSRGEGVTGTGELFF	TGTGCCAGCAGTTCCCGCGGTGAGGGGGTGACGGGCACCGGGGAGCTGTTTTTT	18	-	TRBV27	TRBJ2-2	-
CASRGIKQFF	TGTGCCAGCCGCGGCATTAAGCAGTTCTTC	10	-	TRBV2	TRBJ2-1	-
CASSFGRGNNSPLHF	TGTGCCAGCAGCTTCGGGAGAGGGAATAATTCACCCCTCCACTTT	15	-	TRBV7-8	TRBJ1-6	-
CATSPTTGTGENGANVLTF	TGTGCCACCAGTCCCACCACCGGGACAGGGGAGAACGGGGCCAACGTCCTGACTTTC	19	TRBD1	TRBV24-1	TRBJ2-6	-
CASSPRGGSSYNEQFF	TGTGCCAGCAGTCCCCGGGGAGGAAGCTCCTACAATGAGCAGTTCTTC	16	-	TRBV6-1	TRBJ2-1	once
CASSLGDAGNEQFF	TGTGCCAGCAGTTTGGGGGATGCGGGTAATGAGCAGTTCTTC	14	-	TRBV27	TRBJ2-1	-
CASTPSPAEETQYF	TGTGCCAGCACCCCTTCCCCAGCGGAAGAGACCCAGTACTTC	14	-	TRBV5-6	TRBJ2-5	-
CASSVAPADEQYF	TGTGCCAGCAGCGTAGCTCCCGCGGATGAGCAGTACTTC	13	-	TRBV9	TRBJ2-7	-
CASSTINTEAFF	TGTGCCAGTAGCACGATCAACACTGAAGCTTTCTTT	12	-	TRBV19	TRBJ1-1	-
CASSSTGVIGTEAFF	TGTGCCAGCAGCAGTACAGGGGTAATAGGCACTGAAGCTTTCTTT	15	TRBD1	TRBV5-4	TRBJ1-1	-
CASSQDTGWGEKLFF	TGCGCCAGCAGCCAAGACACAGGGTGGGGTGAAAAACTGTTTTTT	15	-	TRBV4-1	TRBJ1-4	-
CASSFGLGTDTQYF	TGTGCCAGCAGCTTCGGACTCGGCACAGATACGCAGTATTTT	14	-	TRBV11-1	TRBJ2-3	-
CASSSWDREQETQYF	TGTGCCAGCAGCTCGTGGGACAGGGAGCAGGAGACCCAGTACTTC	15	TRBD1	TRBV11-3	TRBJ2-5	-
CASSLGSSYNEQFF	TGTGCCAGCAGTTTGGGCAGCTCCTACAATGAGCAGTTCTTC	14	-	TRBV27	TRBJ2-1	-